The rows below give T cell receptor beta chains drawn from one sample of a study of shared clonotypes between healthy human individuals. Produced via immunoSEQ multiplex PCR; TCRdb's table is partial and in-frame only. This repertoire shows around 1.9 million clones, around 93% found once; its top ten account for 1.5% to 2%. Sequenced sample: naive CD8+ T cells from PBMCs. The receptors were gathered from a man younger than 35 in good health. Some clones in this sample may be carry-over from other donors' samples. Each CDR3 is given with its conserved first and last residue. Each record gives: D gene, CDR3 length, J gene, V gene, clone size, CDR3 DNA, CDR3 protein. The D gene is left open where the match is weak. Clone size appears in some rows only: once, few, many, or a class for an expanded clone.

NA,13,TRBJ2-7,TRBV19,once,TGTGCCAGTAGTACAGGGGACCGAGACGAGCAGTACTTC,CASSTGDRDEQYF
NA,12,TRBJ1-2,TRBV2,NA,TGTGCCAGCCAAGGTCTTGACTATGGCTACACCTTC,CASQGLDYGYTF
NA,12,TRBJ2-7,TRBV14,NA,TGTGCCAGCAGCCAAAGATCCTACGAGCAGTACTTC,CASSQRSYEQYF
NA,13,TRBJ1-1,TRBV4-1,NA,TGCGCCAGCAGCCAAGGCGCGTTACTTGAAGCTTTCTTT,CASSQGALLEAFF
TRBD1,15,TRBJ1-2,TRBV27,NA,TGTGCCAGCAGTCTCAGGACAGGCGGCCCCTATGGCTACACCTTC,CASSLRTGGPYGYTF
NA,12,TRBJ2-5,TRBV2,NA,TGTGCCAGCAAAAAGGGTATGGAGACCCAGTACTTC,CASKKGMETQYF
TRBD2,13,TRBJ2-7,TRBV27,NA,TGTGCCAGCAGCCTAGCGGGAGTTTACGAGCAGTACTTC,CASSLAGVYEQYF
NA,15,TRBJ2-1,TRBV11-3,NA,TGTGCCAGCTCATTGGGGGGCGGTTCCTACAATGAGCAGTTCTTC,CASSLGGGSYNEQFF
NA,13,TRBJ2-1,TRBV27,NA,TGTGCCAGCAGTTTAGGTCTACATAATGAGCAGTTCTTC,CASSLGLHNEQFF
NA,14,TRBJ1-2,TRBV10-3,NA,TGTGCCATCAGTCCCGGTACAGGGATCGACGGCTACACCTTC,CAISPGTGIDGYTF
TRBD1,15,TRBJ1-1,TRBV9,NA,TGTGCCAGCAGCGTAGAGGAGGGGGCGAGCACTGAAGCTTTCTTT,CASSVEEGASTEAFF
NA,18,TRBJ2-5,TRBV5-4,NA,TGTGCCAGCAGCCCCGATCCCTTTGGTGGGGGGAGTCAAGAGACCCAGTACTTC,CASSPDPFGGGSQETQYF
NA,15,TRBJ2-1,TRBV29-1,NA,TGCAGCGTTGAAGATCAGGTTACTCTGATGGGTGAGCAGTTCTTC,CSVEDQVTLMGEQFF
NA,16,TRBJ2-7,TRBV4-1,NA,TGCGCCAGCAGCCAAGGTCGACAGGAAAGCATCCACGAGCAGTACTTC,CASSQGRQESIHEQYF
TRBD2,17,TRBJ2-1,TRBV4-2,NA,TGTGCCAGCAGCCAAGATCCCGGACTAGCGGAAAACAATGAGCAGTTCTTC,CASSQDPGLAENNEQFF
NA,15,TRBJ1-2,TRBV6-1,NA,TGTGCCAGCAGTGAATTCAGGACCGCCTCCTATGGCTACACCTTC,CASSEFRTASYGYTF
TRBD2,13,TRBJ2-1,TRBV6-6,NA,TGTGCCAGCGCTACGGGAGGAAACAATGAGCAGTTCTTC,CASATGGNNEQFF
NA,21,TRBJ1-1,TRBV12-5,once,TGTGCTAGTGGTTTTTCGCCCCAACCTTTTATCCGCAGGGAAGAGGCCACTGAAGCTTTCTTT,CASGFSPQPFIRREEATEAFF
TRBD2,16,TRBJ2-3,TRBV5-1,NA,TGCGCCAGCAGCTTGGTAGGAGCGGGAGGGGCAGATACGCAGTATTTT,CASSLVGAGGADTQYF
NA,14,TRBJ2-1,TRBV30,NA,TGTGCCTGGAGGTCCAAAGAGGGCTTCGATGAGCAGTTCTTC,CAWRSKEGFDEQFF
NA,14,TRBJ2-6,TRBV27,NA,TGTGCCAGCAGTCAGGGCTCTGGGGCCAACGTCCTGACTTTC,CASSQGSGANVLTF
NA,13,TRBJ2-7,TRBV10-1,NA,TGCGCCAGCAGCCCGTCTCGGGCCTACGAGCAGTACTTC,CASSPSRAYEQYF
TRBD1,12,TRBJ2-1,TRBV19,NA,TGTGCCAGTACTACAACAGGGACAGGGCAGTTCTTC,CASTTTGTGQFF
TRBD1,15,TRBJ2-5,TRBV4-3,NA,TGCGCCAGCAGCCAAGGTTCAGGGGGCTGGGAGACCCAGTACTTC,CASSQGSGGWETQYF
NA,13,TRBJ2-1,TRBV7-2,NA,TGTGCCAGCAGCCTGGGTGTCCTTAATGAGCAGTTCTTC,CASSLGVLNEQFF
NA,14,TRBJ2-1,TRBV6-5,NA,TGTGCCACTAAAGAGGAGCGGAGGTACAATGAGCAGTTCTTC,CATKEERRYNEQFF
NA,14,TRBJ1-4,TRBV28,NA,TGTGCCAGCAGTCCGCCAGGGCCTTTTGAAAAACTGTTTTTT,CASSPPGPFEKLFF
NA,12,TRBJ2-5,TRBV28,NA,TGTGCCAGCAGTTGGGGGAGCGAGACCCAGTACTTC,CASSWGSETQYF
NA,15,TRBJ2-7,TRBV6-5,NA,TGTGCCAGCAGTTACTCGATTGCCTCTTATAGCGAGCAGTACTTC,CASSYSIASYSEQYF
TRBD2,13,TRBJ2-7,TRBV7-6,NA,TGTGCCAGCCGGGCTAGCGGGACCCTCGAGCAGTACTTC,CASRASGTLEQYF
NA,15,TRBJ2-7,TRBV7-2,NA,TGTGCCAGCAGCTTATTCACAGGTAGCTCCTACGAGCAGTACTTC,CASSLFTGSSYEQYF
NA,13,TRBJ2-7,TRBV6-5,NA,TGTGCCAGCAGTTACCGTGGGGGCTACGAGCAGTACTTC,CASSYRGGYEQYF
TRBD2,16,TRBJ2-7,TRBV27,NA,TGTGCCACCTCGCTAACTAGCGGCGACGGGTCCTACGAGCAGTACTTC,CATSLTSGDGSYEQYF
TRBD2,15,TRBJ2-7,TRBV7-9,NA,TGTGCCAGCAGCTATACTAGCGGAGGTGTATACGAGCAGTACTTC,CASSYTSGGVYEQYF
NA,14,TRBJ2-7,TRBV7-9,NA,TGTGCCAGCAGCGTATCGACAGGTTTCCACGAGCAGTACTTC,CASSVSTGFHEQYF
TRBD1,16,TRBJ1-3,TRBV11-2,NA,TGTGCCAGCAGCTCCTTAGGGACAGGCACTGGAAACACCATATATTTT,CASSSLGTGTGNTIYF
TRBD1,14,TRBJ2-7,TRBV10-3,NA,TGTGCCATCAGTGAGCCAACAGGGGGAACTGAGCAGTACTTC,CAISEPTGGTEQYF
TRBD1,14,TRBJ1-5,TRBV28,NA,TGTGCCAGCATTGGGACAGGGGGCTACCAGCCCCAGCATTTT,CASIGTGGYQPQHF
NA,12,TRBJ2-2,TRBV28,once,TGTGCCAGCAGGCCCGTGCCCGGGGAGCTGTTTTTT,CASRPVPGELFF
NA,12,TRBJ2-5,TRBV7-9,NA,TGTGCCAGCAGCTTATTGGTCGAAACCCAGTACTTC,CASSLLVETQYF
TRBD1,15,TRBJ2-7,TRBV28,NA,TGTGCCAGCAGTCCCGGGACAGGGGAGGCCTACGAGCAGTACTTC,CASSPGTGEAYEQYF
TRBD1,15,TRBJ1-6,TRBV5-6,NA,TGTGCCAGCAGCTTTGGGGACAGGAACAATTCACCCCTCCACTTT,CASSFGDRNNSPLHF
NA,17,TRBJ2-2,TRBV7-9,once,TGTGCCAGCAGCTTACTGTGGCAGGGGCTTCCCACCGGGGAGCTGTTTTTT,CASSLLWQGLPTGELFF
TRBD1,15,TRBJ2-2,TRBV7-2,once,TGTGCCAGCAGCTCGTTGACAGGGCGGACCGGGGAGCTGTTTTTT,CASSSLTGRTGELFF
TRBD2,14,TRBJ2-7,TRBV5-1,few,TGCGCCAGCAGCTGGGCTAGCGGGAGCTACGAGCAGTACTTC,CASSWASGSYEQYF
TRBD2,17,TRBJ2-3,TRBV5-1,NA,TGCGCCAGCAGCAGAGGACTAGCGGGAGACGGGACAGATACGCAGTATTTT,CASSRGLAGDGTDTQYF
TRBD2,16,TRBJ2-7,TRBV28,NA,TGTGCCAGCAGTTTGCGTGAGACTAGCGGCAGCTACGAGCAGTACTTC,CASSLRETSGSYEQYF
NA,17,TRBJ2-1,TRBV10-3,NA,TGTGCCATCAGTGAAGGTCTGGACCCCGGGTCCCACAATGAGCAGTTCTTC,CAISEGLDPGSHNEQFF